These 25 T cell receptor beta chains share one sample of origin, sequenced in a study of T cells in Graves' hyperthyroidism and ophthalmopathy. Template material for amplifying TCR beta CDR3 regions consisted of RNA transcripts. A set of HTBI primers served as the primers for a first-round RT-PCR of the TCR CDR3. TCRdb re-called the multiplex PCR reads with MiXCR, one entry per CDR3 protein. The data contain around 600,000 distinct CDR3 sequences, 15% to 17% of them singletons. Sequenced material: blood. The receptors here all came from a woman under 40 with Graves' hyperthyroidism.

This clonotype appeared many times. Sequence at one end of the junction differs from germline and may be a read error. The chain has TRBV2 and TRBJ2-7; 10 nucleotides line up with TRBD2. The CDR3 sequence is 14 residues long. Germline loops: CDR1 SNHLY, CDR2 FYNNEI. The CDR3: CASREAGGSYEQYF. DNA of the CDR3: TGTGCCAGCAGGGAAGCGGGAGGGAGCTACGAGCAGTACTTC.

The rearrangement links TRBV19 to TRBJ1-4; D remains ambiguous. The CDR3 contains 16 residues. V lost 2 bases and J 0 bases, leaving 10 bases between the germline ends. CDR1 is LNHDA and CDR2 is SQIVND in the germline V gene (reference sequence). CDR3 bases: TGTGCCAGTAGTATAACTGCAGCCGCAACTAATGAAAAACTGTTTTTT. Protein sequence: CASSITAAATNEKLFF.

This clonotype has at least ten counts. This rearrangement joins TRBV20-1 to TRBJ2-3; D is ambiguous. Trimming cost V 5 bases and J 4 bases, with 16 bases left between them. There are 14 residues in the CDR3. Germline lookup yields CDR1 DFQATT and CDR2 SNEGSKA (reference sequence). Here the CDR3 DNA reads TGCAGTGCTCCTGTAGGGCCCGGGTCAGATACGCAGTATTTT. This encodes CSAPVGPGSDTQYF.

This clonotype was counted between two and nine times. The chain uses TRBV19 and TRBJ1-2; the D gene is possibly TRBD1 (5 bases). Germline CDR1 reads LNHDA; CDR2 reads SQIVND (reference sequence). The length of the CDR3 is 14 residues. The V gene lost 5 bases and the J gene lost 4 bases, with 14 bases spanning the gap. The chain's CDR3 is CASSLGPTSYGYTF. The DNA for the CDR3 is TGTGCCAGTAGTTTGGGACCCACGAGCTATGGCTACACCTTC.

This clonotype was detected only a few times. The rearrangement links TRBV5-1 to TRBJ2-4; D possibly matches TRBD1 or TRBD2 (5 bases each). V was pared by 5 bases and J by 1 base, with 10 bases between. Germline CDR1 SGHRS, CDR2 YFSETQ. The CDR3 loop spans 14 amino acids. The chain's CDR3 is CASSLGEAKNIQYF. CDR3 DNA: TGCGCCAGCAGTCTGGGGGAGGCCAAAAACATTCAGTACTTC. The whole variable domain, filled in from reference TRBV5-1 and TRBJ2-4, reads KAGVTQTPRYLIKTRGQQVTLSCSPISGHRSVSWYQQTPGQGLQFLFEYFSETQRNKGNFPGRFSGRQFSNSRSEMNVSTLELGDSALYLCASSLGEAKNIQYFGAGTRLSVL.

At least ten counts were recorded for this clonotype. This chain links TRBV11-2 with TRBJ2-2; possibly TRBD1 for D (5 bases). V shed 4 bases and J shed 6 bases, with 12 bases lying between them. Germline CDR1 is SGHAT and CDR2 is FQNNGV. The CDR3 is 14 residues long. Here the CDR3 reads CASSSQTVSGELFF. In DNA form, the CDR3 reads TGTGCCAGCAGCTCACAGACAGTATCCGGGGAGCTGTTTTTT.

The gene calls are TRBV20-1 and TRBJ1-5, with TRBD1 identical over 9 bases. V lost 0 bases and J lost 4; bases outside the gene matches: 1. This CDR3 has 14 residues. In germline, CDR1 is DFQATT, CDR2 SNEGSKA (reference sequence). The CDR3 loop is CSAREGTGNQPQHF. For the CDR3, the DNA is TGCAGTGCTAGAGAGGGGACAGGGAATCAGCCCCAGCATTTT.

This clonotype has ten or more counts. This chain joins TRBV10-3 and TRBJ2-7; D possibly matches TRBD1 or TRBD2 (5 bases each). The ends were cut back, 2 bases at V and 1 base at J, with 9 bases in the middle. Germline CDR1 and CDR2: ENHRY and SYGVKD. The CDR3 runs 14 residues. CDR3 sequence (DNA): TGTGCCATCAGTGAGGGGGGTTTGTCCTACGAGCAGTACTTC. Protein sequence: CAISEGGLSYEQYF.

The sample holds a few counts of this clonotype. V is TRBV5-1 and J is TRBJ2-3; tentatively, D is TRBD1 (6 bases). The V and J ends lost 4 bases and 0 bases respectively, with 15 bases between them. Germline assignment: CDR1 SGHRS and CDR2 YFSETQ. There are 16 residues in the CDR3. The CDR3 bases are TGCGCCAGCAGCCTGGTATTTACAGGGAGCACAGATACGCAGTATTTT. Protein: CASSLVFTGSTDTQYF. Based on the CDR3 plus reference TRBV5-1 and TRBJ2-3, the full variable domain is KAGVTQTPRYLIKTRGQQVTLSCSPISGHRSVSWYQQTPGQGLQFLFEYFSETQRNKGNFPGRFSGRQFSNSRSEMNVSTLELGDSALYLCASSLVFTGSTDTQYFGPGTRLTVL.

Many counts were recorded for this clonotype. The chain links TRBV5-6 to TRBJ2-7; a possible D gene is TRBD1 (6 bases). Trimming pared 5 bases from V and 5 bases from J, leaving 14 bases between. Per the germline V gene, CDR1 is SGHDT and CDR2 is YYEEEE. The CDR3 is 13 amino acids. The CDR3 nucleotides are TGTGCCAGCAGAAACCCCAGGGGAAACGAGCAGTACTTC. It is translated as CASRNPRGNEQYF.

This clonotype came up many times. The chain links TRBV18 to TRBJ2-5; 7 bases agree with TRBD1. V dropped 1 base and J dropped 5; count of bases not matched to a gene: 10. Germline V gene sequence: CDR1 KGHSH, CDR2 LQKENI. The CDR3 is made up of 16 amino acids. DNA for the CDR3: TGTGCCAGCTCACCACAGGCAGGGGGAATTATCGAGACCCAGTACTTC. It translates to CASSPQAGGIIETQYF. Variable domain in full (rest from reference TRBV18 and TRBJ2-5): NAGVMQNPRHLVRRRGQEARLRCSPMKGHSHVYWYRQLPEEGLKFMVYLQKENIIDESGMPKERFSAEFPKEGPSILRIQQVVRGDSAAYFCASSPQAGGIIETQYFGPGTRLLVL.

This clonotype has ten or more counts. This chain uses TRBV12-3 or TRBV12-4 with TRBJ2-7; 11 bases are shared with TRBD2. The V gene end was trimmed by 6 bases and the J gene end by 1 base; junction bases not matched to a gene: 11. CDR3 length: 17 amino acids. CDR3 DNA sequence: TGTGCCAGCAGCCACTCCTTGACTAGCGGGGTGTCCTACGAGCAGTACTTC. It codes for CASSHSLTSGVSYEQYF.

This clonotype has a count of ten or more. The CDR3 coding sequence is TGCAGTGCTGGACTAGCGGGCACAGATACGCAGTATTTT. Translation gives CSAGLAGTDTQYF. This chain uses TRBV20-1 with TRBJ2-3, with 10 bases lining up with TRBD2. The CDR3 is 13 amino acids. J was trimmed by 1 base and V by 5 bases; bases with no gene match: 0. Germline lookup yields CDR1 DFQATT and CDR2 SNEGSKA (reference sequence).

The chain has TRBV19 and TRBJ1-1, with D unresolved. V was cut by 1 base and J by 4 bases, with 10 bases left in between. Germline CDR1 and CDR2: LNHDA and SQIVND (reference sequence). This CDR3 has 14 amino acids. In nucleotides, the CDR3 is TGTGCCAGTAGTATAGTGAGCGCTGGCACTGAAGCTTTCTTT. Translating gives CASSIVSAGTEAFF.

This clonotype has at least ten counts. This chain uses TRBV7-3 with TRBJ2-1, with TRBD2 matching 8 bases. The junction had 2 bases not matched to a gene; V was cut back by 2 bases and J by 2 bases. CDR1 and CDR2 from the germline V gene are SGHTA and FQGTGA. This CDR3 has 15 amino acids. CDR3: CASSLQRGTYNEQFF. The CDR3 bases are TGTGCCAGCAGCTTACAGCGGGGGACCTACAATGAGCAGTTCTTC.

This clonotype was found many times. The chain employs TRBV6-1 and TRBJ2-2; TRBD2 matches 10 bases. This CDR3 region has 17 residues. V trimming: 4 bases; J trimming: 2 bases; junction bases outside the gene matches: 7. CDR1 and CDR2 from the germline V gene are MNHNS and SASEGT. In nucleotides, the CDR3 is TGTGCCAGCAGTGCTCGCCTAGCGGGGGACAACACCGGGGAGCTGTTTTTT. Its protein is CASSARLAGDNTGELFF.

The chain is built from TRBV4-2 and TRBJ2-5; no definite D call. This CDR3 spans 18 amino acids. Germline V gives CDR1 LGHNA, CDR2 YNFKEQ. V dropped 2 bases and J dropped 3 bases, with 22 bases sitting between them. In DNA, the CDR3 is TGTGCCAGCAGCCAAAAGGGCCCCTTGCGGCAAACTAAAGAGACCCAGTACTTC. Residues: CASSQKGPLRQTKETQYF.

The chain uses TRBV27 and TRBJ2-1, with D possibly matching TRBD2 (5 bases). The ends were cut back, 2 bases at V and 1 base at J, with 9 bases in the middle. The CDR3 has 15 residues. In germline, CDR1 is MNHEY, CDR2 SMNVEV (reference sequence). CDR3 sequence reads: CASSLILGSYNEQFF. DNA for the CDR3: TGTGCCAGCAGTTTAATACTAGGGTCCTACAATGAGCAGTTCTTC.

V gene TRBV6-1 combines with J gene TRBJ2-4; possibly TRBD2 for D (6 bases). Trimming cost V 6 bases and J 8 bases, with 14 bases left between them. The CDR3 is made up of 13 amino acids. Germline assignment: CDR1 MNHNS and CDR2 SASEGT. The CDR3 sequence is CASSPGLPDIQYF. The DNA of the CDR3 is TGTGCCAGCAGCCCGGGACTCCCCGACATTCAGTACTTC.

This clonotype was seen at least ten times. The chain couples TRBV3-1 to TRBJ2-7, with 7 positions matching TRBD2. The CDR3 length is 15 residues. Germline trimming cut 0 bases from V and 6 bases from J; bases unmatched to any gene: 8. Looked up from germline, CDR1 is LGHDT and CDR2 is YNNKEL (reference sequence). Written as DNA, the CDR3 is TGTGCCAGCAGCCAAGACGCGGGAGCAAGGACCGAGCAGTACTTC. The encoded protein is CASSQDAGARTEQYF.

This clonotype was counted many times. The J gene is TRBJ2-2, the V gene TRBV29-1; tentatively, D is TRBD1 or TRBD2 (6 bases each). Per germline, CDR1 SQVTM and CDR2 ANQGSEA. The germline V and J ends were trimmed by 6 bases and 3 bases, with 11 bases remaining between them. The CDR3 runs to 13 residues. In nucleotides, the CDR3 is TGCAGCGTCGCGGGACATTACACCGGGGAGCTGTTTTTT. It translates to CSVAGHYTGELFF.

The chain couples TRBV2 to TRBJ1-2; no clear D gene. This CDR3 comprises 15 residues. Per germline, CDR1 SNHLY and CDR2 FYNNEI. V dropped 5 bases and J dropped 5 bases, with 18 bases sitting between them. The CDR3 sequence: CASSPDVTWAYGYTF. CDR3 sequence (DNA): TGTGCCAGCAGTCCTGATGTGACCTGGGCATATGGCTACACCTTC.

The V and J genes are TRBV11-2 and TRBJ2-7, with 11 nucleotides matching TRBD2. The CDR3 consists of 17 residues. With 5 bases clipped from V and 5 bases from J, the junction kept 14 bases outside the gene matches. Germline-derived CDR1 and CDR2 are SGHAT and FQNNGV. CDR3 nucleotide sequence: TGTGCCAGCAGCCGAATCACACTAGCGGGAGTAGACCACGAGCAGTACTTC. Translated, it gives CASSRITLAGVDHEQYF.

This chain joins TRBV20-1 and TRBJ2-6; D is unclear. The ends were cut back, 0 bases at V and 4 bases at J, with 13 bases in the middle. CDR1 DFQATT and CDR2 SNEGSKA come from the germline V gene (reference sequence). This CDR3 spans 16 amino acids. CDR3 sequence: CSARERPSGGANVLTF. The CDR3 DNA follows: TGCAGTGCTAGAGAACGACCGTCTGGCGGGGCCAACGTCCTGACTTTC.

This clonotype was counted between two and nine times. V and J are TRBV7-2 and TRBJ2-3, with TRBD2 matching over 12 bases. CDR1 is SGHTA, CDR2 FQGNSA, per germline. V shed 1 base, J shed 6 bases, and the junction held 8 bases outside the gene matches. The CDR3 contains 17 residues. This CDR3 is CASSLGTSGMGLDTQYF. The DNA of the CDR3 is TGTGCCAGCAGCTTAGGGACTAGCGGGATGGGGTTGGATACGCAGTATTTT.